The subject of this entry is one T cell receptor (beta chain). No antigen is known for it. This entry comes from a study of vaccination and CD4 T cells after COVID-19. Sequencing of cultured CD4+ T cell DNA used the Oncomine TCR Beta short-read assay. TCRdb processed the PCR reads anew with MiXCR; each CDR3 protein has one entry. The table shows 15,000 or so distinct CDR3 sequences, with about 38% occurring only once. Trimming left V 1 base short and J 4 bases short, with 14 bases between. Germline loops: CDR1 SGHVS, CDR2 FQNEAQ. The CDR3 is 15 amino acids. Treatment specified: roughly nine-day PBMC culture with coronavirus spike peptide pools or control peptides (ViraFEST assay).

The sample consisted of CD4+ T cells from blood, cultured in vitro. This sequence joins TRBV7-8 and TRBJ2-7; either TRBD1 or TRBD2 may fit D (5 bases each). The TCR sequence derives from a human donor who had recovered from COVID-19. CDR3 DNA sequence: TGTGCCAGCAGCTTAGTCCCGGGGACGGGGTACGAGCAGTACTTC. Translated: CASSLVPGTGYEQYF.